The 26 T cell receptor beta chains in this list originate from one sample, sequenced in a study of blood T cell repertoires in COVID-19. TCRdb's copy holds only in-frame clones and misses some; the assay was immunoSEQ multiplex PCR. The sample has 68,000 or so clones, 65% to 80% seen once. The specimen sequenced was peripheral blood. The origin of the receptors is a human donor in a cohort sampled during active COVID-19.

CDR3 coding DNA: TGTGCCAGCAGGTTAACTAGCGGGATGACTAACACCGGGGAGCTGTTTTTT. This sequence encodes CASRLTSGMTNTGELFF. The chain recombines TRBV28 with TRBJ2-2; TRBD2 aligns across 10 bases. Trimming cost V 6 bases and J 2 bases; bases outside gene matches: 9. The CDR3 contains 17 residues. Germline values: CDR1 MDHEN, CDR2 SYDVKM.

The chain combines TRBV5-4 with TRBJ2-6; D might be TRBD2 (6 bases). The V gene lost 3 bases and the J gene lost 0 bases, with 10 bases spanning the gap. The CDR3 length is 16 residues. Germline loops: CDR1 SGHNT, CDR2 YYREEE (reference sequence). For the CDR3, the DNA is TGTGCCAGCAGCTCTGGGGGGAGCTCTGGGGCCAACGTCCTGACTTTC. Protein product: CASSSGGSSGANVLTF.

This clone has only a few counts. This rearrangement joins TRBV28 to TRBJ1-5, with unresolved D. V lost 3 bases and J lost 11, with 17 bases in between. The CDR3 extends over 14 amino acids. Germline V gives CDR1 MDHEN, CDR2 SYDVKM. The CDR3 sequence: CASSFSGDGMSQHF. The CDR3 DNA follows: TGTGCCAGCAGTTTCTCCGGGGATGGAATGTCCCAGCATTTT.

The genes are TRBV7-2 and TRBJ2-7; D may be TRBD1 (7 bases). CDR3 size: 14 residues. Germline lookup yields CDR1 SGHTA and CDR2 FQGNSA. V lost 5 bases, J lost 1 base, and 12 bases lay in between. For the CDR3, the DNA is TGTGCCAGCAGCCCGACAGGGAGGTCCTACGAGCAGTACTTC. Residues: CASSPTGRSYEQYF.

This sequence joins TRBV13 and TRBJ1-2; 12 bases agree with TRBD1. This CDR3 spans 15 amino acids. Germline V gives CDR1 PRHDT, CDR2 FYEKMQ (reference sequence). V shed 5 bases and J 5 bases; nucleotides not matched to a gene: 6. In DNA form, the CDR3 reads TGTGCCAGCAGCCGGCGGGACAGGGGGCTGTATGGCTACACCTTC. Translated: CASSRRDRGLYGYTF.

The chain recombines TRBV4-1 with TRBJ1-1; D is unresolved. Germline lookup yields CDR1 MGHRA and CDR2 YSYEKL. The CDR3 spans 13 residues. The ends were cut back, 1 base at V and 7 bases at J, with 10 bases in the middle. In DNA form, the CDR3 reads TGCGCCAGCAGCCAAGTCAGAGGGCTTGAAGCTTTCTTT. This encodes CASSQVRGLEAFF.

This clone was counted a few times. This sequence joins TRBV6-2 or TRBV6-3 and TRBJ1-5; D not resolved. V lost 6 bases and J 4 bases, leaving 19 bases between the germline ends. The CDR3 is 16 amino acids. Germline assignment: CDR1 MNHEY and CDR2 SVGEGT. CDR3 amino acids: CASSPQPGGINQPQHF. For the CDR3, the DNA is TGTGCCAGCAGCCCCCAACCCGGAGGGATAAATCAGCCCCAGCATTTT.

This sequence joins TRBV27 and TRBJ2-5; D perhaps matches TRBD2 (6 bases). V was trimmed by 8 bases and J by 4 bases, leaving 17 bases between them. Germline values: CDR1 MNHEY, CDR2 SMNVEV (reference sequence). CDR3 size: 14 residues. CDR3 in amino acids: CASSRGGVRETQYF. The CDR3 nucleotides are TGTGCCAGCTCCCGCGGCGGGGTCCGAGAGACCCAGTACTTC.

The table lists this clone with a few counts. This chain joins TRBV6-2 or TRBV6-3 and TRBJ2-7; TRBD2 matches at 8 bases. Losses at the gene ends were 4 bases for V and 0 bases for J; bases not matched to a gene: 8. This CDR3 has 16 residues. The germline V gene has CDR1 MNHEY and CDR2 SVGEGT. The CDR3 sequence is CASSSPSGPSSYEQYF. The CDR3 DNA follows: TGTGCCAGCAGTTCCCCTAGCGGGCCGAGCTCCTACGAGCAGTACTTC.

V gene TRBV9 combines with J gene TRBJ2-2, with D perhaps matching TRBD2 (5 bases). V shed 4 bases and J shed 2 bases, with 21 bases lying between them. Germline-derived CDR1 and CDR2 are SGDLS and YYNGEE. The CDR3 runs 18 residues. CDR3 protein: CASSTTSAGSGNTGELFF. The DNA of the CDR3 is TGTGCCAGCAGCACTACTTCCGCTGGGAGCGGTAACACCGGGGAGCTGTTTTTT.

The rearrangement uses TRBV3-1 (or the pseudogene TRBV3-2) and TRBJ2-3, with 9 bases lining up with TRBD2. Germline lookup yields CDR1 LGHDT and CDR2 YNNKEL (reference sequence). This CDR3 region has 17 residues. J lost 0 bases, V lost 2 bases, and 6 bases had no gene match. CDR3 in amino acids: CASSQQIAGESTDTQYF. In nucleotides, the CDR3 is TGTGCCAGCAGCCAACAGATAGCGGGAGAAAGCACAGATACGCAGTATTTT.

The CDR3 DNA sequence: TGTGCCAGCAGCCCAAGCGGGGCGACGGGAGAAAAACTGTTTTTT. Its translation: CASSPSGATGEKLFF. The chain carries TRBV14 and TRBJ1-4; D might be TRBD1 (5 bases). The CDR3 totals 15 residues. Germline V gives CDR1 SGHDN, CDR2 FVKESK. Trimming took off 4 bases at V and 8 bases at J, with 17 bases between the two ends.

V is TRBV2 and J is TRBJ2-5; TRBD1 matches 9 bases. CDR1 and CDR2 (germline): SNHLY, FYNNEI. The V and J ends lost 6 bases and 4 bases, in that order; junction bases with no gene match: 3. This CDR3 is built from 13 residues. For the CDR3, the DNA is TGTGCCAGCAGGGACAGGGGTGGAGAGACCCAGTACTTC. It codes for CASRDRGGETQYF. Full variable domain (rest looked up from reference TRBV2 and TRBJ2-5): EPEVTQTPSHQVTQMGQEVILRCVPISNHLYFYWYRQILGQKVEFLVSFYNNEISEKSEIFDDQFSVERPDGSNFTLKIRSTKLEDSAMYFCASRDRGGETQYFGPGTRLLVL.

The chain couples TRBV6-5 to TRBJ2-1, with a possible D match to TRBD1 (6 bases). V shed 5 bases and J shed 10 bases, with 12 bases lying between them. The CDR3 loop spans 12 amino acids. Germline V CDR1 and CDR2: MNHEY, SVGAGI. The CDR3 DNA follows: TGTGCCAGCAGTCCGTTGAGGGGGGAGCAGTTCTTC. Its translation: CASSPLRGEQFF.

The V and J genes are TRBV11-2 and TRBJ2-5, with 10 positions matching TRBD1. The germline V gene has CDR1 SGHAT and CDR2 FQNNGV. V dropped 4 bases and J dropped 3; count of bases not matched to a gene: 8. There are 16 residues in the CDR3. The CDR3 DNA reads TGTGCCAGCAGCTCCAGCCGGGACAGGGGTAAAGAGACCCAGTACTTC. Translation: CASSSSRDRGKETQYF.

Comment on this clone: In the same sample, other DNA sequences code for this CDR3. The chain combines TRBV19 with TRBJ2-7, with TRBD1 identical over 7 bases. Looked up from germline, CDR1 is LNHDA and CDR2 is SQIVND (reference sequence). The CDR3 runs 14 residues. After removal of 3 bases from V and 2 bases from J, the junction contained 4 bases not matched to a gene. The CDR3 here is CASSIRDSPYEQYF. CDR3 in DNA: TGTGCCAGTAGTATCAGGGACAGTCCCTACGAGCAGTACTTC.

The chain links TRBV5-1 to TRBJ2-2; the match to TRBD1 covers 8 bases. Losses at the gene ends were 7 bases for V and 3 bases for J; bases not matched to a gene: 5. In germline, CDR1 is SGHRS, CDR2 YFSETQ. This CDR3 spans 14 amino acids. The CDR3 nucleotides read TGCGCCAGCCGCCAGACAGGGGACACCGGGGAGCTGTTTTTT. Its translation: CASRQTGDTGELFF.

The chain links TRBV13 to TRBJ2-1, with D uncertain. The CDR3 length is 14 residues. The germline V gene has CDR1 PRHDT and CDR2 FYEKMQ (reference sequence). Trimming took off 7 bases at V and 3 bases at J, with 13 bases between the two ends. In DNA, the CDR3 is TGTGCCAGCACCCAGAGGATGCTCTACAATGAGCAGTTCTTC. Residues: CASTQRMLYNEQFF.

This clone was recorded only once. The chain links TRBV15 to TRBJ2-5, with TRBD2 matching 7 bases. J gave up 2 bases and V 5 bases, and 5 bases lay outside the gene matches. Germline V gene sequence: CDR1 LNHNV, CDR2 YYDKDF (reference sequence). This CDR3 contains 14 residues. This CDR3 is CATSGWGGQETQYF. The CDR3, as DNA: TGTGCCACCAGCGGGTGGGGGGGTCAAGAGACCCAGTACTTC.

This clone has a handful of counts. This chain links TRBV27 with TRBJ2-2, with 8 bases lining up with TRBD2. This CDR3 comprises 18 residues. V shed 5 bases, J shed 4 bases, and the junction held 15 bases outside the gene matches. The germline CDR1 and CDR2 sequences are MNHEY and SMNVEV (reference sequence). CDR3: CASSPQPLAGIGTGELFF. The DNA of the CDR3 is TGTGCCAGCAGTCCCCAACCATTAGCGGGAATCGGCACCGGGGAGCTGTTTTTT.

The CDR3 protein is CASSSPGQFTDTQYF. The CDR3, as DNA: TGTGCCAGCAGTTCCCCGGGACAGTTCACAGATACGCAGTATTTT. V and J are TRBV6-6 and TRBJ2-3; 7 bases match TRBD1. The germline V gene has CDR1 MNHNY and CDR2 SVGAGI (reference sequence). V shed 4 bases and J 2 bases; nucleotides not matched to a gene: 6. The CDR3 has 15 residues.

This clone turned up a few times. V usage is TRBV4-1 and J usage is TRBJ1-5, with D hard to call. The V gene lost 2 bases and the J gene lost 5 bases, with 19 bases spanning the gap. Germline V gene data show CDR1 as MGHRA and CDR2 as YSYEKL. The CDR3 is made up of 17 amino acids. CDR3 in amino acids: CASSQPFRGPSYQPQHF. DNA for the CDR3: TGCGCCAGCAGCCAACCATTCAGAGGGCCGTCCTATCAGCCCCAGCATTTT.

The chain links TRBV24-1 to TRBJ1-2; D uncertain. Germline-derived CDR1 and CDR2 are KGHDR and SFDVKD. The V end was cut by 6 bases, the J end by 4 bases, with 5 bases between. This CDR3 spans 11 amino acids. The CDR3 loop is CATSTAYGYTF. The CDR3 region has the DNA TGTGCCACCAGTACAGCCTATGGCTACACCTTC.

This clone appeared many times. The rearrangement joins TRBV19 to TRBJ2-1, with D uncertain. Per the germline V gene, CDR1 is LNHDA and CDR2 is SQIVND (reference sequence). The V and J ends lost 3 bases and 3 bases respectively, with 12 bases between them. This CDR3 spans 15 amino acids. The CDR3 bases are TGTGCCAGTAGTATCTCAGGCCCGCTCTACAATGAGCAGTTCTTC. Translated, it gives CASSISGPLYNEQFF.

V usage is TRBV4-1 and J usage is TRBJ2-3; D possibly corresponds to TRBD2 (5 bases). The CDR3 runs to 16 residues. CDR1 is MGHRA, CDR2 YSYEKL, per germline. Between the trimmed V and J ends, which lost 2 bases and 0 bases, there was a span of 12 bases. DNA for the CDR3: TGCGCCAGCAGCCAACGAAGTGCTAGCAGCACAGATACGCAGTATTTT. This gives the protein CASSQRSASSTDTQYF.

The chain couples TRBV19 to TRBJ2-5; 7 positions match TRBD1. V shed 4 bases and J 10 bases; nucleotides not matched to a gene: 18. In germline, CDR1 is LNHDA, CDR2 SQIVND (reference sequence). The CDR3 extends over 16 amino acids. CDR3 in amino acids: CASSTTGTEMLRDQYF. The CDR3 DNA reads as TGTGCCAGTAGTACGACCGGGACAGAAATGTTGAGGGACCAGTACTTC.